The T cell receptor beta chain under discussion was sequenced for a study of shared clonotypes between healthy human individuals. Study-wide background: Each donor's CD4 naive and CD4 memory cells filled three plates apiece, CD8 naive two, and CD8 memory one.

CDR1 is SGHTA and CDR2 is FQGNSA in the germline V gene. This CDR3 has 17 residues. This clone was recorded only once. The junction differs from germline at one of its ends, possibly a read error. Original analysis: Filtering differed since immunoSEQ provided only junctions, with no quality scores. Method: immunoSEQ multiplex PCR; TCRdb's copy keeps in-frame clones and lacks some. V and J calls and clone size are copied from that table; D and trimming were computed from the DNA. The sample lists over a million clones, roughly 96% seen once, with roughly 1.2% in the top ten. The chain employs TRBV7-2 and TRBJ2-3; 10 bases fit TRBD2. The sequencing input was naive CD4+ T cells sorted from blood. The subset: CD45RA+ positively selected. The clonotype comes from a man aged 30-40 years in good health. The CDR3 protein is CASSIAGGGGSTDTQYF. The CDR3 DNA reads TGTGCCAGCAGCATAGCGGGGGGCGGGGGATCCACAGATACGCAGTATTTT.